Below, 22 T cell receptor beta chains from the same sample are listed, as sequenced in a study of blood T cell repertoires in COVID-19. Generated by immunoSEQ multiplex PCR, the TCRdb table keeps only in-frame clones and is missing some. Of around 140,000 clones listed, about nine tenths are singletons. Sample: PBMCs or T cells enriched from blood (not recorded which). The receptor set was obtained from a man over 45 who had recovered from COVID-19.

This clone was counted a single time. The J gene is TRBJ1-4, the V gene TRBV14; D is unresolved. The CDR3 sequence is 14 residues long. V gave up 1 base and J gave up 7 bases, with 10 bases separating them. Germline V lookup: CDR1 SGHDN, CDR2 FVKESK. Here the CDR3 DNA reads TGTGCCAGCAGCCAAGTCGGGATCGGTGAAAAACTGTTTTTT. It yields the protein CASSQVGIGEKLFF.

The genes are TRBV7-9 and TRBJ2-1; 7 nucleotides match TRBD2. From germline, CDR1 is SEHNR and CDR2 FQNEAQ (reference sequence). J gave up 0 bases and V 2 bases, and 4 bases lay outside the gene matches. This CDR3 contains 16 residues. The CDR3 protein is CASSLNSGGSYNEQFF. The DNA for the CDR3 is TGTGCCAGCAGCTTAAATTCGGGGGGCTCCTACAATGAGCAGTTCTTC.

The chain combines TRBV18 with TRBJ1-1, with 12 bases matching TRBD1. This CDR3 is 16 amino acids long. Losses at the gene ends were 1 base for V and 5 bases for J; bases not matched to a gene: 5. CDR1 and CDR2 (germline): KGHSH, LQKENI. In DNA form, the CDR3 reads TGTGCCAGCTCACCACTGGGACAGGGGGCCAGGACTGAAGCTTTCTTT. It codes for CASSPLGQGARTEAFF.

This clone was recorded once. The rearrangement joins TRBV5-1 to TRBJ1-2; 8 nucleotides align to TRBD1. In germline, CDR1 is SGHRS, CDR2 YFSETQ. This CDR3 is 15 amino acids long. Trimming cost V 4 bases and J 0 bases; bases outside gene matches: 5. The CDR3 reads CASSAEQGANYGYTF. The CDR3 DNA is TGCGCCAGCAGCGCCGAACAGGGGGCTAACTATGGCTACACCTTC. Complete variable domain (other parts from reference TRBV5-1 and TRBJ1-2): KAGVTQTPRYLIKTRGQQVTLSCSPISGHRSVSWYQQTPGQGLQFLFEYFSETQRNKGNFPGRFSGRQFSNSRSEMNVSTLELGDSALYLCASSAEQGANYGYTFGSGTRLTVV.

The chain is built from TRBV5-1 and TRBJ1-2, with 8 bases lining up with TRBD1. J lost 4 bases, V lost 0 bases, and 5 bases had no gene match. This CDR3 region has 15 residues. In germline, CDR1 is SGHRS, CDR2 YFSETQ. This CDR3 reads CASSLGVTGGYGYTF. CDR3 nucleotide sequence: TGCGCCAGCAGCTTGGGGGTCACAGGGGGCTATGGCTACACCTTC.

This CDR3 reads CASSSPGQGANSPLHF. CDR3 in DNA: TGTGCCAGCAGCTCCCCAGGACAGGGGGCTAATTCACCCCTCCACTTT. The rearrangement joins TRBV5-4 to TRBJ1-6; 11 nucleotides line up with TRBD1. Germline V gene sequence: CDR1 SGHNT, CDR2 YYREEE (reference sequence). Losses at the gene ends were 3 bases for V and 6 bases for J; bases not matched to a gene: 5. The CDR3 loop spans 16 amino acids.

V gene TRBV18 combines with J gene TRBJ1-1, with 7 positions matching TRBD1. V lost 7 bases and J lost 4; bases outside the gene matches: 9. The CDR3 covers 14 residues. Germline V gives CDR1 KGHSH, CDR2 LQKENI. CDR3 region: CASLAGQQGTEAFF. CDR3 sequence (DNA): TGTGCCAGCTTAGCGGGACAGCAGGGCACTGAAGCTTTCTTT.

The gene calls are TRBV3-1 (or the pseudogene TRBV3-2) and TRBJ1-6; D call uncertain. V was clipped by 1 base and J by 9 bases, with 10 bases between them. Per the germline V gene, CDR1 is LGHDT and CDR2 is YNNKEL (reference sequence). There are 14 residues in the CDR3. In DNA form, the CDR3 reads TGTGCCAGCAGCCAAGGGCAGTGGAGTTCACCCCTCCACTTT. Amino acids: CASSQGQWSSPLHF.

V gene TRBV2 combines with J gene TRBJ1-1, with no clear D. The CDR3 sequence is 13 residues long. Trimming removed 4 bases from V and 2 bases from J, with 8 bases in between. CDR1 and CDR2 (germline): SNHLY, FYNNEI. The CDR3 region has the DNA TGTGCCAGCAGTGCACAGATAAACACTGAAGCTTTCTTT. Its protein is CASSAQINTEAFF.

The J gene is TRBJ2-1, the V gene TRBV2; D may be TRBD2 (5 bases). V was shortened by 1 base and J by 3 bases, with 10 bases between the two germline ends. CDR1 SNHLY and CDR2 FYNNEI come from the germline V gene. The CDR3 is 15 residues long. The chain's CDR3 is CASSEGTGSYNEQFF. In DNA form, the CDR3 reads TGTGCCAGCAGTGAAGGGACTGGCAGCTACAATGAGCAGTTCTTC.

V gene TRBV4-3 combines with J gene TRBJ2-5, with a possible D match to TRBD1 (5 bases). V was cut by 4 bases and J by 2 bases, with 8 bases left in between. The germline gives CDR1 LGHNA, CDR2 YSLEER. This CDR3 contains 13 residues. The CDR3: CASSRTRQETQYF. The CDR3 bases are TGCGCCAGCAGCCGGACACGACAAGAGACCCAGTACTTC.

J is TRBJ1-2 and V is TRBV28; TRBD1 agrees at 12 bases. The germline gives CDR1 MDHEN, CDR2 SYDVKM. Trimming at V came to 7 bases and at J to 7 bases, leaving 13 bases not matched to a gene. The CDR3 has 16 residues. CDR3 sequence (DNA): TGTGCCAGCACCTTTTTGGGGGGACAGGGGGCGCGTGGCTACACCTTC. Residues: CASTFLGGQGARGYTF.

The chain carries TRBV3-1 (or the pseudogene TRBV3-2) and TRBJ2-7, with TRBD2 identical over 7 bases. CDR1 and CDR2 from the germline V gene are LGHDT and YNNKEL (reference sequence). The CDR3 contains 12 residues. Losses at the gene ends were 0 bases for V and 12 bases for J; bases not matched to a gene: 5. CDR3 loop: CASSQDGRAPYV. CDR3 coding DNA: TGTGCCAGCAGCCAAGATGGGAGGGCCCCGTACGTC.

This chain links TRBV11-3 with TRBJ2-2, with D tentatively TRBD1 (5 bases). Per germline, CDR1 SGHNT and CDR2 YENEEA. Trimming removed 5 bases from V and 4 bases from J, with 17 bases in between. The CDR3 extends over 16 amino acids. CDR3 DNA sequence: TGTGCCAGCAGCCATGGGGCGTACGACGGCACCGGGGAGCTGTTTTTT. It is translated as CASSHGAYDGTGELFF. Using reference TRBV11-3 and TRBJ2-2 for the parts outside the CDR3, the full variable domain is EAGVVQSPRYKIIEKKQPVAFWCNPISGHNTLYWYLQNLGQGPELLIRYENEEAVDDSQLPKDRFSAERLKGVDSTLKIQPAELGDSAVYLCASSHGAYDGTGELFFGEGSRLTVL.

This clone has only one observation. The rearrangement links TRBV6-2 or TRBV6-3 to TRBJ1-2; 9 nucleotides agree with TRBD1. Germline V lookup: CDR1 MNHEY, CDR2 SVGEGT. The CDR3 loop spans 17 amino acids. With 4 bases clipped from V and 3 bases from J, the junction kept 12 bases outside the gene matches. Here the CDR3 reads CASSFRDREVEYYGYTF. CDR3 nucleotide sequence: TGTGCCAGCAGTTTCCGGGACAGGGAAGTCGAGTACTATGGCTACACCTTC.

V gene TRBV2 combines with J gene TRBJ2-7; TRBD2 aligns across 7 bases. Unmatched junction bases numbered 9, after V lost 2 bases and J lost 5 bases. Germline CDR1 and CDR2: SNHLY and FYNNEI. This CDR3 has 15 amino acids. The CDR3 bases are TGTGCCAGCAGTGAATTAAGCGGGAACTACAACGAGCAGTACGTC. It specifies CASSELSGNYNEQYV.

This sequence joins TRBV30 and TRBJ1-2, with D maybe TRBD1 (5 bases). V lost 1 base and J lost 4, with 7 bases in between. This CDR3 contains 12 residues. CDR1 and CDR2 (germline): GTSNPN, SVGIG (reference sequence). This CDR3 is CAWSGGLYGYTF. In DNA form, the CDR3 reads TGTGCCTGGAGTGGGGGACTCTATGGCTACACCTTC.

J is TRBJ2-5 and V is TRBV10-3; 8 positions match TRBD1. Germline V gene sequence: CDR1 ENHRY, CDR2 SYGVKD. This CDR3 has 14 residues. V trimming: 5 bases; J trimming: 2 bases; junction bases outside the gene matches: 4. CDR3 coding DNA: TGTGCCATCAGTCCCGGGACAGGACAAGAGACCCAGTACTTC. It yields the protein CAISPGTGQETQYF.

J is TRBJ2-1 and V is TRBV12-5; D is possibly TRBD2 (6 bases). CDR3 size: 14 residues. V was shortened by 6 bases and J by 9 bases, with 18 bases between the two germline ends. CDR1 is LGHNT, CDR2 FRNRAP, per germline. The CDR3 sequence: CASGAMGGNGEQFF. The CDR3 DNA reads TGTGCTAGTGGGGCCATGGGCGGGAACGGTGAGCAGTTCTTC.

The chain links TRBV7-9 to TRBJ2-7; 11 bases map to TRBD1. After removal of 4 bases from V and 3 bases from J, the junction contained 17 bases not matched to a gene. Per the germline V gene, CDR1 is SEHNR and CDR2 is FQNEAQ (reference sequence). This CDR3 contains 19 residues. The CDR3 reads CASSSYPPGQGGNLYEQYF. CDR3 DNA: TGTGCCAGCAGCTCCTACCCGCCGGGACAGGGGGGAAACCTCTACGAGCAGTACTTC.

V usage is TRBV2 and J usage is TRBJ2-1; perhaps TRBD1 as D (5 bases). CDR1 is SNHLY, CDR2 FYNNEI, per germline. V was trimmed by 4 bases and J by 7 bases, leaving 14 bases between them. This CDR3 contains 14 residues. CDR3 residues: CASSAQGYQNEQFF. Here the CDR3 DNA reads TGTGCCAGCAGTGCGCAGGGCTATCAAAATGAGCAGTTCTTC.

The chain joins TRBV19 to TRBJ2-2; D ambiguous. Trimming removed 2 bases at V and 1 base at J, with 5 bases between. CDR3 size: 14 residues. CDR1 and CDR2 (germline): LNHDA, SQIVND (reference sequence). The CDR3 DNA reads TGTGCCAGTAGTATAACTGGGAACACCGGGGAGCTGTTTTTT. The encoded protein is CASSITGNTGELFF.